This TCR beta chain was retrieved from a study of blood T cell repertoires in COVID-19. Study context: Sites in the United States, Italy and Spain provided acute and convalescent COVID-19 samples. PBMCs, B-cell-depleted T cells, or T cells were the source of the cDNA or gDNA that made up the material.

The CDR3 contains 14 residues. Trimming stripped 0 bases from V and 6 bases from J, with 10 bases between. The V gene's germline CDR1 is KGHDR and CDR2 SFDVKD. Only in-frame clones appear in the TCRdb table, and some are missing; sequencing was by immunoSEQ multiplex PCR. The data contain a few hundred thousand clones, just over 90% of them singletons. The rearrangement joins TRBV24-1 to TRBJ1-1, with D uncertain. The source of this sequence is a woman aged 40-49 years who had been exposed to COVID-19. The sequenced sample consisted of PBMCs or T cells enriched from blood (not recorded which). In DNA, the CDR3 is TGTGCCACCAGTGATTTGTTGTCCAGCGCTGAAGCTTTCTTT. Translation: CATSDLLSSAEAFF.